The entry below describes one T cell receptor beta chain. Antigen: not known. This entry comes from a study of OX40 agonist ivuxolimab in advanced cancers. Study-level results: Partly responding patients at 0.1-3.0 mg/kg showed some of the smallest clonal expansion.

The repertoire was sequenced with immunoSEQ multiplex PCR; TCRdb's copy has only in-frame clones and lacks some. Of fewer than 85,000 clones detected, around 84% appear once; the ten largest clones hold 7% to 9.5%. Germline V lookup: CDR1 SGHTA, CDR2 FQGTGA. CDR3 length equals 15 residues. The V segment lost 0 bases and the J segment 9 bases; nucleotides outside the gene matches: 8. The clonotype was recovered from an adult with an advanced solid tumor such as melanoma, head and neck, liver or kidney cancer. This chain uses TRBV7-3 with TRBJ2-1; 7 nucleotides agree with TRBD1. The sequences come from CD4+ or CD8+ T cells sorted from blood, collected in a trial of the OX40 agonist ivuxolimab. CDR3 sequence (DNA): TGTGCCAGCAGCTTAACGGGGTCAGGGGGTTTTGAGCAGTTCTTC. Its translation: CASSLTGSGGFEQFF.